Each of the 14 T cell receptor beta chains below was sequenced from the same sample in a study of blood T cell repertoires in COVID-19. Some clones are missing from TCRdb's copy, which holds only in-frame ones; the method was immunoSEQ multiplex PCR. The sample yields a few hundred thousand clones, roughly 85% seen once. The specimen sequenced was peripheral blood. These receptors all come from a man aged 40-49 years with acute or convalescent COVID-19.

The chain recombines TRBV6-1 with TRBJ1-3; D is uncertain. The V gene lost 5 bases and the J gene lost 2 bases, with 7 bases spanning the gap. The length of the CDR3 is 13 residues. Per the germline V gene, CDR1 is MNHNS and CDR2 is SASEGT. The CDR3 loop is CASSWEAGNTIYF. In DNA, the CDR3 is TGTGCCAGCAGTTGGGAGGCTGGAAACACCATATATTTT.

This clone showed up just once. V and J are TRBV5-1 and TRBJ2-7, with 8 bases identical to TRBD1. The CDR3 extends over 14 amino acids. V lost 9 bases, J lost 5 bases, and 13 bases stayed unmatched. The germline gives CDR1 SGHRS, CDR2 YFSETQ. The CDR3 sequence: CATRRGTGGDEQYF. The CDR3 region has the DNA TGCGCCACTAGGAGGGGGACAGGTGGGGACGAGCAGTACTTC. The full variable domain, with the rest looked up from reference TRBV5-1 and TRBJ2-7, is KAGVTQTPRYLIKTRGQQVTLSCSPISGHRSVSWYQQTPGQGLQFLFEYFSETQRNKGNFPGRFSGRQFSNSRSEMNVSTLELGDSALYLCATRRGTGGDEQYFGPGTRLTVT.

The chain recombines TRBV19 with TRBJ1-1, with TRBD1 as a possible D gene (5 bases). Germline CDR1 LNHDA, CDR2 SQIVND (reference sequence). This CDR3 comprises 12 residues. Trimming pared 6 bases from V and 5 bases from J, leaving 10 bases between. DNA of the CDR3: TGTGCCAGTAGGCAGGCAGGGACTGAAGCTTTCTTT. Translation gives CASRQAGTEAFF.

V and J are TRBV19 and TRBJ2-7; 8 nucleotides agree with TRBD1. The CDR3 is made up of 14 amino acids. J was trimmed by 4 bases and V by 5 bases; bases with no gene match: 7. Germline V lookup: CDR1 LNHDA, CDR2 SQIVND (reference sequence). The CDR3 nucleotides are TGTGCCAGTAGTGCCTCAGGGGGCCCATACGAGCAGTACTTC. Its protein is CASSASGGPYEQYF.

The chain has TRBV19 and TRBJ1-5, with 7 bases fitting TRBD1. J gave up 4 bases and V 5 bases, and 5 bases lay outside the gene matches. CDR3 length: 14 amino acids. Germline-derived CDR1 and CDR2 are LNHDA and SQIVND (reference sequence). The CDR3 sequence: CASSPAGGNQPQHF. The CDR3 region has the DNA TGTGCCAGTAGTCCCGCAGGGGGAAATCAGCCCCAGCATTTT.

V gene TRBV19 combines with J gene TRBJ2-7; 9 nucleotides match TRBD1. The CDR3 spans 15 residues. The ends lost 5 bases at V and 3 bases at J; junction bases unmatched: 8. CDR1 is LNHDA, CDR2 SQIVND, per germline (reference sequence). CDR3 residues: CASSSGTGILYEQYF. The CDR3 DNA follows: TGTGCCAGTAGTTCCGGGACAGGGATCCTCTACGAGCAGTACTTC.

This clone was observed a handful of times. The chain recombines TRBV3-1 (or the pseudogene TRBV3-2) with TRBJ1-1; no firm D call. In germline, CDR1 is LGHDT, CDR2 YNNKEL (reference sequence). The CDR3 extends over 14 amino acids. The V and J ends lost 1 base and 0 bases respectively, with 6 bases between them. The CDR3 here is CASSQGSLNTEAFF. CDR3 nucleotide sequence: TGTGCCAGCAGCCAAGGGAGCTTGAACACTGAAGCTTTCTTT.

The chain employs TRBV9 and TRBJ1-1; no clear D. This CDR3 is 13 amino acids long. Trimming removed 0 bases from V and 5 bases from J, with 8 bases in between. Germline assignment: CDR1 SGDLS and CDR2 YYNGEE. CDR3 protein: CASSVDHRTEAFF. In nucleotides, the CDR3 is TGTGCCAGCAGCGTAGACCACCGGACTGAAGCTTTCTTT.

In DNA, the CDR3 is TGTGCCAGCAGCGTAGGCGCTCTCCTCTCGGGGATGGGTTCCTACAATGAGCAGTTCTTC. It codes for CASSVGALLSGMGSYNEQFF. The V gene is TRBV9, the J gene TRBJ2-1; a weak D match, TRBD2 (5 bases). V was cut by 0 bases and J by 1 base, with 23 bases left in between. This CDR3 has 20 residues. The germline V gene encodes CDR1 SGDLS and CDR2 YYNGEE. The whole variable domain, remainder taken from reference TRBV9 and TRBJ2-1, is DSGVTQTPKHLITATGQRVTLRCSPRSGDLSVYWYQQSLDQGLQFLIQYYNGEERAKGNILERFSAQQFPDLHSELNLSSLELGDSALYFCASSVGALLSGMGSYNEQFFGPGTRLTVL.

The chain joins TRBV28 to TRBJ1-1; tentatively, D is TRBD1 (5 bases). The CDR3 is made up of 17 amino acids. CDR1 and CDR2 from the germline V gene are MDHEN and SYDVKM. V gave up 1 base and J gave up 1 base, with 16 bases separating them. The CDR3 DNA reads TGTGCCAGCAGTTTATTGTCCCTCCAGGGCTCGAACACTGAAGCTTTCTTT. Translating it yields CASSLLSLQGSNTEAFF.

The rearrangement links TRBV7-9 to TRBJ2-7; 8 bases agree with TRBD2. Trimming cost V 2 bases and J 6 bases; bases outside gene matches: 15. The CDR3 runs 17 residues. Germline lookup yields CDR1 SEHNR and CDR2 FQNEAQ (reference sequence). The CDR3 region is CASSLLRASGHGGEQYF. The CDR3 region has the DNA TGTGCCAGCAGCTTATTGCGGGCTAGCGGGCATGGGGGCGAGCAGTACTTC. The complete variable domain, with remaining parts taken from reference TRBV7-9 and TRBJ2-7, reads DTGVSQNPRHKITKRGQNVTFRCDPISEHNRLYWYRQTLGQGPEFLTYFQNEAQLEKSRLLSDRFSAERPKGSFSTLEIQRTEQGDSAMYLCASSLLRASGHGGEQYFGPGTRLTVT.

This chain uses TRBV6-5 with TRBJ2-2; 9 bases fit TRBD1. This CDR3 is built from 15 residues. Per the germline V gene, CDR1 is MNHEY and CDR2 is SVGAGI. The V gene end was trimmed by 8 bases and the J gene end by 3 bases; junction bases not matched to a gene: 7. CDR3 sequence: CASAEGTGHTGELFF. The CDR3 nucleotides are TGTGCCAGCGCCGAGGGGACAGGGCACACCGGGGAGCTGTTTTTT.

The CDR3 DNA reads TGTGCCAGCTCACCATTACAGGGCAGTCGAGAGACCCAGTACTTC. Protein product: CASSPLQGSRETQYF. The chain carries TRBV18 and TRBJ2-5, with a possible D match to TRBD1 (6 bases). V lost 2 bases, J lost 4 bases, and 14 bases lay in between. CDR1 is KGHSH and CDR2 is LQKENI in the germline V gene. This CDR3 spans 15 amino acids.

The chain carries TRBV6-1 and TRBJ1-1, with D unclear. CDR1 MNHNS and CDR2 SASEGT come from the germline V gene. V lost 2 bases and J lost 11, with 15 bases in between. The CDR3 contains 13 residues. In DNA, the CDR3 is TGTGCCAGCAGTGAATTGGGAGAAAGGAACGCTTTCTTT. This encodes CASSELGERNAFF.